Shown below are 8 T cell receptor beta chains from a single sample sequenced in a study of metastatic and nonmetastatic thyroid tumors. TCRdb reanalyzed the PCR reads via MiXCR. Of around 22,000 clones detected, 20% to 25% appear once; the ten largest clones hold 12%. All patients were treatment-naive before thyroid surgery. The sequenced sample was tumor tissue. Every receptor here comes from a female donor with papillary thyroid cancer or a benign thyroid nodule (not recorded which). Some clones in this sample may be carry-over from other donors' samples.

As concerns this clone: The conserved phenylalanine or tryptophan normally closing the CDR3 is absent here, so this likely arose from a read error. The chain joins TRBV24-1 to TRBJ2-1; D ambiguous. The length of the CDR3 is 15 residues. Trimming pared 7 bases from V and 4 bases from J, leaving 16 bases between. Per germline, CDR1 KGHDR and CDR2 SFDVKD. The CDR3 here is CATRPRQVAYNEQFL. In DNA form, the CDR3 reads TGTGCCACCAGGCCCCGGCAGGTGGCATACAATGAGCAGTTCCTC.

This clone has more than one count but fewer than ten. This chain connects TRBV5-1 to TRBJ2-2; 11 bases agree with TRBD1. CDR3 length equals 16 residues. The V segment lost 4 bases and the J segment 5 bases; nucleotides outside the gene matches: 7. From germline, CDR1 is SGHRS and CDR2 YFSETQ. As DNA, the CDR3 is TGCGCCAGCAGCACGGGGACAGGGGGATTAACCGGGGAGCTGTTTTTT. Its translation: CASSTGTGGLTGELFF.

This clone was recorded at least ten times. V gene TRBV29-1 combines with J gene TRBJ2-4, with D perhaps TRBD2 (6 bases). This CDR3 contains 11 residues. Per the germline V gene, CDR1 is SQVTM and CDR2 is ANQGSEA. V lost 7 bases to trimming and J lost 13 bases, with 17 bases between them. DNA for the CDR3: TGCAGCGCCCCCGTCGGAGGGATCCAGTACTTC. Translated, it gives CSAPVGGIQYF.

Within the sample, this clone is medium-sized (0.01 to 0.1%). V gene TRBV19 combines with J gene TRBJ1-1, with D maybe TRBD1 (5 bases). The V gene lost 3 bases and the J gene lost 2 bases, with 10 bases spanning the gap. CDR3 size: 14 residues. Germline V gene data show CDR1 as LNHDA and CDR2 as SQIVND (reference sequence). The CDR3 spells CASSIGRGNTEAFF. The DNA for the CDR3 is TGTGCCAGTAGTATCGGAAGGGGCAACACTGAAGCTTTCTTT.

Of note for this clone: An end of the junction does not agree with germline; a read error may underlie this. CDR3 nucleotide sequence: TGTTCCAGCAGCTTGGTGGCAGGGAAACTCCTCAGCTATGGCTACACCTTC. As protein: CSSSLVAGKLLSYGYTF. The genes are TRBV5-4 and TRBJ1-2, with a tentative D call TRBD1 (5 bases). The CDR3 spans 17 residues. The germline CDR1 and CDR2 sequences are SGHNT and YYREEE (reference sequence).

The V call is TRBV11-2, the J call TRBJ2-1; tentative D call: TRBD2 (5 bases). Per the germline V gene, CDR1 is SGHAT and CDR2 is FQNNGV. Deletions cut 5 bases from V and 9 bases from J, with 14 bases between. The CDR3 contains 13 residues. Here the CDR3 DNA reads TGTGCCAGCAGCCCCCGGAGGCTCGGTGAGCAGTTCTTC. Its protein product is CASSPRRLGEQFF. Combining the CDR3 with reference TRBV11-2 and TRBJ2-1 gives the whole variable domain EAGVAQSPRYKIIEKRQSVAFWCNPISGHATLYWYQQILGQGPKLLIQFQNNGVVDDSQLPKDRFSAERLKGVDSTLKIQPAKLEDSAVYLCASSPRRLGEQFFGPGTRLTVL.

This clone is deemed medium-sized. The V call is TRBV6-2 or TRBV6-3, the J call TRBJ2-6; perhaps TRBD2 as D (5 bases). The CDR3 is 13 amino acids. V was pared by 6 bases and J by 2 bases, with 5 bases between. Looked up from germline, CDR1 is MNHEY and CDR2 is SVGEGT. CDR3 nucleotide sequence: TGTGCCAGCAGCGGGGCTGGGGCCAACGTCCTGACTTTC. This sequence encodes CASSGAGANVLTF.

Ten or more counts support this clone. The V gene is TRBV19, the J gene TRBJ2-6, with D hard to call. Germline CDR1 is LNHDA and CDR2 is SQIVND (reference sequence). Between the trimmed V and J ends, which lost 8 bases and 0 bases, there was a span of 8 bases. The CDR3 runs 14 residues. The CDR3 nucleotides are TGTGCCAGTGGAGTTGTCTCTGGGGCCAACGTCCTGACTTTC. Its translation: CASGVVSGANVLTF. Full variable domain (outside the CDR3, taken from reference TRBV19 and TRBJ2-6): DGGITQSPKYLFRKEGQNVTLSCEQNLNHDAMYWYRQDPGQGLRLIYYSQIVNDFQKGDIAEGYSVSREKKESFPLTVTSAQKNPTAFYLCASGVVSGANVLTFGAGSRLTVL.